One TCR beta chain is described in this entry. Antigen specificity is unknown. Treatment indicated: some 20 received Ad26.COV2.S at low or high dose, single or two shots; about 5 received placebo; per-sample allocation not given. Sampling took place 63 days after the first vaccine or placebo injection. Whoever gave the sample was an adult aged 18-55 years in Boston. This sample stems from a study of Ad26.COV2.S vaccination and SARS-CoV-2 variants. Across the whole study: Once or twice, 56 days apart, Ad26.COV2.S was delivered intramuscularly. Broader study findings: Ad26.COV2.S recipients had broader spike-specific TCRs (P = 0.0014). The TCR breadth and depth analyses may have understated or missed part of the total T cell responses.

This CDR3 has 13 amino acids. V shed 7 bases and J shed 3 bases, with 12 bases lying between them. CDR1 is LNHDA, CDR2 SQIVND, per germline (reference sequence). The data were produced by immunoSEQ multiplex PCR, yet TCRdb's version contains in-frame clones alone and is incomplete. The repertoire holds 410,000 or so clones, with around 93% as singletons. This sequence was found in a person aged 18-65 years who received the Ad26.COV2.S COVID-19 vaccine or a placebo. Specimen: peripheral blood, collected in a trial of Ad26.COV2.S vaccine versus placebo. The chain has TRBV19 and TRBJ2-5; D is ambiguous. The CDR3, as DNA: TGTGCCAGTAACAGAGGTATCAAAGAGACCCAGTACTTC. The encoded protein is CASNRGIKETQYF.